This T cell receptor beta chain comes out of a study of radiation and T cells in renal cell carcinoma. Study context: Nephrectomy followed 15 Gy stereotactic body radiation by 4 weeks.

This clone was counted a single time. Indicated time point: baseline pretreatment blood. The treatment: 15 Gy SBRT to primary tumor, nephrectomy 4 weeks later. After SBRT, blood was collected at 2 and 4 weeks, plus baseline. The tumor was a clear cell renal cell carcinoma. Sequenced by immunoSEQ multiplex PCR; TCRdb stores in-frame clones only, minus some. The data contain approximately 90,000 clones, about 88% of them singletons. CDR3 length equals 12 residues. Trimming stripped 5 bases from V and 5 bases from J, with 7 bases between. The germline CDR1 and CDR2 sequences are MGHDK and SYGVNS. The V call is TRBV25-1, the J call TRBJ2-1; D is ambiguous. This clonotype was obtained from a man aged 50 to 60 with renal cell carcinoma. The sequences come from blood, collected from a patient whose treatment included radiotherapy and nephrectomy. Here the CDR3 DNA reads TGTGCCAGCAGTCAGGTGGACAATGAGCAGTTCTTC. Amino acid sequence: CASSQVDNEQFF.